The entry below describes one T cell receptor (beta chain). Its antigen is not identified. Then a second PCR, running roughly 7 to 11 cycles, was carried out with a sample-barcoded 5' primer and a J-beta primer mix. Every cDNA was tagged by a template-switch adaptor with 12 random nucleotides. TCRdb ran MiXCR on the 5' RACE reads and lists one entry per CDR3 protein. The profile shows over 500,000 distinct CDR3 sequences, more than 45% of them singletons. The CDR3 runs to 13 residues. Healthy Caucasians from Russia aged about 6 to 90 served as donors. This specimen comes from a study of blood T cells in healthy people across ages. Notes on the study in general: Roughly linear age-related decline in beta diversity appeared, significant by age approximately 41. The unknown donor CMV status may have confounded expanded clonotype changes.

The source of this sequence is an elderly woman in good health. The chain links TRBV21-1 to TRBJ1-4. TRBV21-1 is given as a pseudogene. The material sequenced was blood. The CDR3 loop reads CASSRTSNEKLFF. The CDR3 DNA sequence: TGTGCCAGCAGCAGGACCTCAAATGAAAAACTGTTTTTT.